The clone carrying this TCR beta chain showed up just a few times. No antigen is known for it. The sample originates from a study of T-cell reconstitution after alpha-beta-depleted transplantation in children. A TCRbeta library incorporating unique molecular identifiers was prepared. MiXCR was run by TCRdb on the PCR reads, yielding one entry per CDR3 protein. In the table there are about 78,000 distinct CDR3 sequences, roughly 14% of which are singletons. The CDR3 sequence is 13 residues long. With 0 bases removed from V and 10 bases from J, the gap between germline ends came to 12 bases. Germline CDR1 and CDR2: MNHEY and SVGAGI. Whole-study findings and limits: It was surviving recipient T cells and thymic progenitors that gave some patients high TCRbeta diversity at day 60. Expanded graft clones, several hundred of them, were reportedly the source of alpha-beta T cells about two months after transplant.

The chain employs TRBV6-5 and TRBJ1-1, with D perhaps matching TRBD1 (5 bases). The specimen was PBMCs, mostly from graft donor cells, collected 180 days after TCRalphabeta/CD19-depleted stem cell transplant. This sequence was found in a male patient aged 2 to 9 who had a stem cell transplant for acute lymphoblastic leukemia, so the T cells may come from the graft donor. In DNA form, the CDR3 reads TGTGCCAGCAGTTACTCGAGGGGAATTGGAGCTTTCTTT. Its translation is CASSYSRGIGAFF.